The text below deals with one TCR beta chain. TCRdb's copy holds only in-frame clones and misses some; the assay was immunoSEQ multiplex PCR. The sample yields roughly 41,000 clones, 90% to 95% seen once. Germline-derived CDR1 and CDR2 are MNHNY and SVGAGI (reference sequence). Trimming left V 7 bases short and J 6 bases short, with 9 bases between. The CDR3 covers 11 residues. The data are from a study of T cell changes during pregnancy in multiple sclerosis. The rearrangement joins TRBV6-6 to TRBJ1-1; D is unclear. Sample: CD8+ T cells from peripheral blood mononuclear cells, taken in the third trimester of pregnancy. This TCR was recovered from a female donor with multiple sclerosis, enrolled in a pregnancy study. The CDR3 DNA is TGTGCCAGCACCGTGGGAGCTGAAGCTTTCTTT. As protein: CASTVGAEAFF.